This T cell receptor (beta chain) appears in the sequencing data of a study of blood T cells in healthy people across ages (dated by TCRdb to between 2014 and 2017). Study-wide context: In model experiments, roughly one uniquely barcoded TCR beta cDNA molecule per two T cells was captured by template switching. The study measured age-related changes in TCR beta repertoire diversity using deep sequencing normalized with unique cDNA molecular identifiers. Donors were grouped into four age groups: young (average roughly 15 years), middle-aged (less than 40), aged (62) and long-lived (less than 85). To avoid experimental bias, donors of different ages were distributed randomly across sequencing lanes. Using the same blood draw, the study looked at two additional independent replicas of 1 million unique cDNA reads for two donors, one aged 18 to 29 and the other aged 80 or older. On the study overall, not on this receptor specifically: Compared with the aged group, the long-lived group had more naive CD4+ T cells, fewer expanded clones and increased TCR diversity, a pattern suggesting age selection. As age increased, observed TCR beta diversity per million T cells dropped in a roughly linear way, and a significant reduction was already evident by age 40. Observed TCR beta diversity correlated strongly with the percentage of naive T cells measured by flow cytometry. Donor CMV infection status was unknown, potentially confounding age-related changes in expanded clonotypes. Estimates of total diversity based on one million sequenced T cells were regarded as lower bounds and as underestimates. Conclusive comparison of naive and antigen-experienced compartments was prevented by the profiling of bulk unsorted PBMCs.

As for this clonotype: Its target antigen remains unknown. There are no base qualities to consult, and no much larger clone falls within one base.

Donors were 35 to 40 systemically healthy Caucasian individuals from Russia aged roughly 6 to 100 years. Around 10 milliliters of peripheral blood were collected from each donor into EDTA-treated Vacutainer tubes. PBMCs were isolated by Ficoll-Paque density-gradient centrifugation, with at least 7 million obtained per sample. Total RNA, at least 6 micrograms per sample, was extracted from PBMCs with Trizol reagent. Naive CD45RAhigh/CD27high T cell percentages were measured by flow cytometry on a PBMC aliquot from every donor. In the germline V gene, CDR1 corresponds to SGHTA and CDR2 to FQGNSA. Spanning cysteine to phenylalanine, the CDR3 consists of 16 amino acids. Left in the record is the CDR3 DNA by itself, 48 bases read in frame from the first base. The germline V and J ends show losses of 1 base and 4 bases respectively, and no gene match explains 4 bases of the junction. Libraries were prepared through 5' RACE. Sequenced on an Illumina HiSeq 2500. The second PCR ran for about 6 to 11 cycles and used a J-beta primer mix along with a sample-barcoded 5' primer. A template-switch 5' adaptor carrying 12 random nucleotides introduced a unique molecular identifier onto each TCR beta cDNA molecule. Each sample yielded at least 3 million CDR3-containing paired-end reads. All of the RNA was converted into first-strand cDNA using the Mint cDNA synthesis kit, with a TRBC-specific oligonucleotide serving as the primer. All cDNA was treated with uracil-DNA glycosylase and then went through a first 18-cycle PCR with the universal primers M1SS and BC2_uni_R. Regarding the original processing steps: Each sample was normalized by randomly selecting 1 million high-quality reads, each carrying a distinct molecular identifier. Reads sharing molecular identifiers were discarded rather than binned into consensus sequences. MiTCR, with a Q25 quality threshold and the strictest error-elimination algorithm, was used for CDR3 identification, clonotype clustering and error correction. A nonparametric unseen species model using Euler transformation provided a lower-bound estimate of total TCR beta diversity. TCRdb passed the public sequencing reads through fastp at Q25 and MiXCR, retaining productive beta sequences. Duplicate CDR3 protein sequences are folded into a single record with the most common DNA and genes. Clone size and V and J calls follow TCRdb, not the original study. For this sample there are under 950,000 distinct CDR3 sequences; 22% appear just once. About 22% of the sample belongs to the ten largest clones.

The sequence derives from a man between 65 and 79 years old in good health. Sequenced sample: blood. The chain employs TRBV7-2 and TRBJ1-6, with 7 central nucleotides matching TRBD1. The CDR3 region reads CASSLGAGQYNSPLHF. The nucleotide sequence reads TGTGCCAGCAGCTTAGGTGCGGGACAGTATAATTCACCCCTCCACTTT. Supplemented by the reference TRBV7-2 and TRBJ1-6 proteins around the CDR3, the complete variable domain is GAGVSQSPSNKVTEKGKDVELRCDPISGHTALYWYRQSLGQGLEFLIYFQGNSAPDKSGLPSDRFSAERTGGSVSTLTIQRTQQEDSAVYLCASSLGAGQYNSPLHFGNGTRLTVT.